A selection of T cell receptor beta chains follows, all from one sample in a study of response to subunit inactivated influenza vaccine. TCRdb re-called the RT-PCR reads with MiXCR, one entry per CDR3 protein. The sample yields 500,000 to 600,000 distinct CDR3 sequences, about 17% seen once. This sample comprised CD4+ T cells sorted from PBMCs, obtained around 25 months after vaccination. These receptor sequences come from a man aged 45 to 75 who received an inactivated influenza vaccine. Each CDR3 is given with its conserved first and last residue. A D gene is named only where the DNA matches it firmly. Clone size is shown for a subset of rows, as once, few, many or a class of expanded clone.

TRBV7-2	.	few	16	TRBJ1-6	TGTGCCAGCAGCTTGACACTGAGGGTATCGGATTCACCCCTCCACTTT	CASSLTLRVSDSPLHF
TRBV7-9	.	few	15	TRBJ2-5	TGTGCCAGCAGCCGGCAGGGGTCCTCCCAAGAGACCCAGTACTTC	CASSRQGSSQETQYF
TRBV12-3/TRBV12-4	.	.	14	TRBJ1-1	TGTGCCAGCAGTTTAGGTCCAGGGGCGAGTGAAGCTTTCTTT	CASSLGPGASEAFF
TRBV29-1	.	few	13	TRBJ2-1	TGCAGCGTGCAGGGGGAGGGATACAATGAGCAGTTCTTC	CSVQGEGYNEQFF
TRBV20-1	.	.	13	TRBJ1-5	TGCAGTGCTAGAGTTCCAGGGAATCAGCCCCAGCATTTT	CSARVPGNQPQHF
TRBV4-3	.	.	15	TRBJ2-5	TGCGCCAGCAGCCAAGATTTGGTAGGGGGAGAGACCCAGTACTTC	CASSQDLVGGETQYF
TRBV10-3	.	.	12	TRBJ2-3	TGTGCCACACGGGGGATGACAGATACGCAGTATTTT	CATRGMTDTQYF
TRBV15	.	few	16	TRBJ2-5	TGTGCCACCAGCAGAGTTAGATCAGGGAGACAAGAGACCCAGTACTTC	CATSRVRSGRQETQYF
TRBV6-1	.	.	15	TRBJ2-1	TGTGCCAGCAGTCTTTACAGGGCAACCTACAATGAGCAGTTCTTC	CASSLYRATYNEQFF
TRBV7-2	TRBD1	.	14	TRBJ2-3	TGTGCCAGCGCCGGGACAGGGCGCACAGATACGCAGTATTTT	CASAGTGRTDTQYF
TRBV18	TRBD2	few	17	TRBJ2-3	TGTGCCAGCTCACGGAGCGGGACTAGCGGAAGCACAGATACGCAGTATTTT	CASSRSGTSGSTDTQYF
TRBV20-1	.	few	14	TRBJ2-7	TGCAGTGCTAGAGCCCAGGTCCCTACCTACGAGCAGTACTTC	CSARAQVPTYEQYF
TRBV27	.	few	10	TRBJ2-1	TGTGCCAGCCCCAGGGGTGAGCAGTTCTTC	CASPRGEQFF
TRBV9	TRBD1	.	15	TRBJ1-1	TGTGCCAGCAGCCCAAGGGGGCGGGTCGGCACTGAAGCTTTCTTT	CASSPRGRVGTEAFF
TRBV14	.	once	15	TRBJ2-7	TGTGCCAGCAGCCATCTTCAAGGTAGCACCCACGAGCAGTACTTC	CASSHLQGSTHEQYF
TRBV12-3/TRBV12-4	TRBD2	many	16	TRBJ2-1	TGTGCCAGCACCCCTCCGGGACTAGCGGGTTACAATGAGCAGTTCTTC	CASTPPGLAGYNEQFF
TRBV24-1	TRBD1	many	15	TRBJ2-1	TGTGCCACCAGCGCTCGGGACAGGGTTTACAATGAGCAGTTCTTC	CATSARDRVYNEQFF
TRBV6-1	TRBD2	few	15	TRBJ2-4	TGTGCCAGCAGTCATAGCGGGACGGCCAAAAACATTCAGTACTTC	CASSHSGTAKNIQYF
TRBV5-1	.	many	13	TRBJ2-7	TGCGCCAGCAGCTTGGATGGCAACTACGAGCAGTACTTC	CASSLDGNYEQYF
TRBV24-1	TRBD1	few	13	TRBJ1-2	TGTGCCACCCAACGAGACAGGGACTATGGCTACACCTTC	CATQRDRDYGYTF
TRBV7-2	.	few	12	TRBJ2-1	TGTGCCAGCAGCTTAGCGCTAAATGAGCAGTTCTTC	CASSLALNEQFF
TRBV12-3/TRBV12-4	.	.	14	TRBJ2-5	TGTGCCAGCAGCACTCGGACCAACCAAGAGACCCAGTACTTC	CASSTRTNQETQYF
TRBV7-2	TRBD2	.	15	TRBJ2-1	TGTGCCAGCACCCCGGTCCCCGCGACTAGCGGGACGCAGTTCTTC	CASTPVPATSGTQFF
TRBV6-2/TRBV6-3	.	few	17	TRBJ1-5	TGTGCCAGCAGTTACTCGTTTGGACAGCGACGAAATCAGCCCCAGCATTTT	CASSYSFGQRRNQPQHF
TRBV10-3	.	few	14	TRBJ2-3	TGTGCCATCAGTGTGGGGGGGCGGACAGATACGCAGTATTTT	CAISVGGRTDTQYF
TRBV20-1	.	few	10	TRBJ2-1	TGCAGTGCTAGACTCAATGAGCAGTTCTTC	CSARLNEQFF
TRBV10-2	.	few	12	TRBJ2-1	TGCGCCAGCTCCCCAGCTCACAATGAGCAGTTCTTC	CASSPAHNEQFF
TRBV5-6	.	few	14	TRBJ2-3	TGTGCCAGCAGCTTGACTCTAAAGGGGGATACGCAGTATTTT	CASSLTLKGDTQYF
TRBV28	TRBD2	few	13	TRBJ2-7	TGTGCCAGCAACCGGGGGGGGCGGAGTGAGCAGTACTTC	CASNRGGRSEQYF
TRBV9	.	few	14	TRBJ2-1	TGTGCCAGCAGCGTAGGGAGTAGTACGGCTGAGCAGTTCTTC	CASSVGSSTAEQFF
TRBV4-3	.	few	16	TRBJ2-3	TGCGCCAGCAGCCAAGCCCCCAGGAACCCCACAGATACGCAGTATTTT	CASSQAPRNPTDTQYF
TRBV3-1	.	.	15	TRBJ1-1	TGTGCCAGCAGCCTACAACCCAGGGGGAACACTGAAGCTTTCTTT	CASSLQPRGNTEAFF
TRBV5-1	TRBD2	few	16	TRBJ2-2	TGCGCCAGCAGCAGACGGACTAGCGGGGGGTCCGGGGAGCTGTTTTTT	CASSRRTSGGSGELFF
TRBV6-2/TRBV6-3	.	.	12	TRBJ2-7	TGTGCCAGCAGGACAGGCGTCCGCGAGCAGTACTTC	CASRTGVREQYF
TRBV7-9	.	.	13	TRBJ2-7	TGTGCCAGCAGCTCCCGGAGCACCTACGAGCAGTACTTC	CASSSRSTYEQYF
TRBV20-1	.	few	14	TRBJ1-1	TGCAGTGCTAGGCGCGGGGCCGCGAACACTGAAGCTTTCTTT	CSARRGAANTEAFF
TRBV7-9	.	.	14	TRBJ2-7	TGTGCCAGCAGCTTAGACAGTATAACCTACGAGCAGTACTTC	CASSLDSITYEQYF
TRBV2	TRBD2	few	14	TRBJ2-3	TGTGCCAGCAGCGCTAGCGGGGGCCTCCCCAGGCAGTATTTT	CASSASGGLPRQYF
TRBV6-5	.	few	16	TRBJ1-2	TGTGCCAGCAGTTACACCGGGCCCCCGAGCAACTATGGCTACACCTTC	CASSYTGPPSNYGYTF
TRBV20-1	TRBD2	many	15	TRBJ2-3	TGCAGTGCTAGAGTAAGCGGGGTACGCACAGATACGCAGTATTTT	CSARVSGVRTDTQYF
TRBV4-3	.	many	15	TRBJ1-5	TGCGCCAGCAGCCAAGCTCAGGACGGGTCTCAGCCCCAGCATTTT	CASSQAQDGSQPQHF
TRBV2	TRBD2	.	18	TRBJ2-6	TGTGCCAGCAGTGAAGGAGGACTAGCTGGATCTGGGGCCAACGTCCTGACTTTC	CASSEGGLAGSGANVLTF
TRBV20-1	.	.	13	TRBJ2-5	TGCAGTGCTAGGACGTGGGTAGGGGAGACCCAGTACTTC	CSARTWVGETQYF